These T cell receptor beta chains were read from a single sample in a study of technical replicates of blood from several donors. Assay: immunoSEQ multiplex PCR; the TCRdb copy retains only in-frame clones and omits some. The table has approximately 73,000 clones, around 96% seen once; the top ten hold roughly 0.35%. Sequencing used T cells isolated from PBMCs. The receptors stem from a human donor in good health. The CDR3 runs from the conserved cysteine through the conserved F or W. A D gene is named only where the DNA matches it firmly. Where a row states a size, it is once, few, many or the class of an expanded clone; other rows omit it.

J gene	clone size	V gene	D gene	CDR3 DNA	CDR3 protein
TRBJ2-7	once	TRBV9	TRBD2	TGTGCCAGCAGCGTAGCTCCCAATCCGACTAGCGGGAGTTACGAGCAGTACTTC	CASSVAPNPTSGSYEQYF
TRBJ2-1	-	TRBV7-2	TRBD1	TGTGCCAGCAGCCAGGGACAGGGTGGAAATGAGCAGTTCTTC	CASSQGQGGNEQFF
TRBJ2-1	once	TRBV27	-	TGTGCCAGCAGTTACACATCGGGACTCCTTGAGAATGAGCAGTTCTTC	CASSYTSGLLENEQFF
TRBJ2-3	-	TRBV11-1	-	TGTGCCAGCAGCTGGGAGTCAGATACGCAGTATTTT	CASSWESDTQYF
TRBJ1-2	-	TRBV5-1	-	TGCGCCAGCAGCTTGGCAGGGCAGGGCTACACCTTC	CASSLAGQGYTF
TRBJ1-2	once	TRBV10-1	-	TGCGCCAGCAGCCCTAGGAGGTTCTATGGCTACACCTTC	CASSPRRFYGYTF
TRBJ1-1	few	TRBV18	TRBD1	TGTGCCAGCTCACCAGGGACAGTTGAAGCTTTCTTT	CASSPGTVEAFF
TRBJ1-3	-	TRBV19	-	TGTGCCAGTAGTATCACCCCTCGGGGAAACACCATATATTTT	CASSITPRGNTIYF
TRBJ1-5	-	TRBV11-2	-	TGTGCCAGCAGCTCTGGGGCAGGGGGCAATCAGCCCCAGCATTTT	CASSSGAGGNQPQHF
TRBJ2-7	-	TRBV30	-	TGTGCCTGGACAGGGTCGGCCTACGAGCAGTACTTC	CAWTGSAYEQYF
TRBJ2-1	-	TRBV30	-	TGTGCCTGGAGTTCTAGCGTGAAGTGGAATGAGCAGTTCTTC	CAWSSSVKWNEQFF
TRBJ2-5	-	TRBV4-3	TRBD2	TGCGCCAGCAGCCAAGATCCCGGGACTAGGGTACACCAAGAGACCCAGTACTTC	CASSQDPGTRVHQETQYF
TRBJ2-2	-	TRBV4-1	-	TGCGCCAGCAGCCAAGATACCGCTGAGACCGGGGAGCTGTTTTTT	CASSQDTAETGELFF
TRBJ1-5	-	TRBV13	TRBD1	TGTGCCAGCAGCCGGGGACAGGGGCGGAATCAGCCCCAGCATTTT	CASSRGQGRNQPQHF
TRBJ1-1	-	TRBV30	-	TGTGCCTGGAGTGTCGGGGGGGTCACTGAAGCTTTCTTT	CAWSVGGVTEAFF
TRBJ2-1	-	TRBV9	TRBD1	TGTGCCAGCAGCGCGACAGGGTTCAATGAGCAGTTCTTC	CASSATGFNEQFF
TRBJ1-1	-	TRBV10-1	TRBD1	TGCGCCAGCAGTATTCCGGGACAGGGTACTTCGAACGGTGAAGCTTTCTTT	CASSIPGQGTSNGEAFF
TRBJ2-7	-	TRBV6-5	TRBD2	TGTGCCAGCAGTTACTCGAGCGGGACGCGTACCTACGAGCAGTACTTC	CASSYSSGTRTYEQYF
TRBJ2-7	-	TRBV6-5	TRBD1	TGTGCCAGCAGGGGGGGACAGGGGATCTACGAGCAGTACTTC	CASRGGQGIYEQYF
TRBJ1-1	-	TRBV6-6	-	TGTGCCAGCAGCATCCAGGGCTTTAGGAACACTGAAGCTTTCTTT	CASSIQGFRNTEAFF
TRBJ2-5	-	TRBV6-5	TRBD2	TGTGCCAGCAGTTACACAGGCCTAGCGGGAGTGGAGACCCAGTACTTC	CASSYTGLAGVETQYF
TRBJ2-7	-	TRBV5-1	TRBD1	TGCGCCAGCAGCGAGAACTCCGGGACAGGGTTCAACTACGAGCAGTACTTC	CASSENSGTGFNYEQYF
TRBJ1-4	-	TRBV7-9	-	TGTGCCAGCAGCCCAGGAGGCGCGGTTAATGAAAAACTGTTTTTT	CASSPGGAVNEKLFF